These 30 T cell receptor beta chains were all obtained from the same sample, sequenced in a study of shared clonotypes between healthy human individuals. Profiled with immunoSEQ multiplex PCR; TCRdb holds only in-frame clones, not every one. The sample comprises about 710,000 clones, around 73% of which are singletons, and around 2% rests with the top ten. The specimen was memory CD4+ T cells sorted from blood. Subset described: CD45RA-negative fraction. All receptors come from a woman in her twenties or thirties in good health.

This clone was found a few times. V usage is TRBV7-9 and J usage is TRBJ1-1; D perhaps matches TRBD1 (5 bases). Trimming shortened V by 4 bases and J by 5 bases, and 17 bases separated the two germline ends. Germline assignment: CDR1 SEHNR and CDR2 FQNEAQ (reference sequence). The length of the CDR3 is 15 residues. CDR3: CASSSLLGAWTEAFF. DNA for the CDR3: TGTGCCAGCAGCTCCCTTCTCGGGGCGTGGACTGAAGCTTTCTTT.

The chain couples TRBV2 to TRBJ1-1; no clear D gene. The CDR3 spans 15 residues. The V gene lost 6 bases and the J gene lost 7 bases, with 21 bases spanning the gap. CDR1 and CDR2 from the germline V gene are SNHLY and FYNNEI. As DNA, the CDR3 is TGTGCCAGCAGGGGAGGGCCTGAGGGTGGAGGTGAAGCTTTCTTT. Translation: CASRGGPEGGGEAFF.

This clone turned up a few times. The V call is TRBV4-1, the J call TRBJ2-5; weak D call: TRBD1 (6 bases). The CDR3 consists of 13 residues. V was cut by 0 bases and J by 6 bases, with 8 bases left in between. Looked up from germline, CDR1 is MGHRA and CDR2 is YSYEKL. The CDR3 DNA sequence: TGCGCCAGCAGCCAAGAGGACAGAAAGACCCAGTACTTC. It codes for CASSQEDRKTQYF.

This clone was detected only a few times. The same CDR3 arises from other DNA sequences in this sample as well. This sequence joins TRBV7-2 and TRBJ2-3, with no clear D. Trimming took off 5 bases at V and 1 base at J, with 10 bases between the two ends. The CDR3 covers 14 residues. Germline V gene lookup returns CDR1 SGHTA and CDR2 FQGNSA. CDR3 sequence (DNA): TGTGCCAGCAGCACATACCTTGGCACAGATACGCAGTATTTT. It encodes CASSTYLGTDTQYF.

This chain joins TRBV7-9 and TRBJ2-7, with 15 bases identical to TRBD2. The CDR3 covers 19 residues. V was clipped by 5 bases and J by 4 bases; unmatched bases: 15. Germline V lookup: CDR1 SEHNR, CDR2 FQNEAQ (reference sequence). Here the CDR3 reads CASSLGGGLAGGPSYEQYF. The CDR3 bases are TGTGCCAGCAGCCTAGGGGGAGGACTAGCGGGAGGGCCCTCGTACGAGCAGTACTTC.

V gene TRBV28 combines with J gene TRBJ2-5; 11 nucleotides line up with TRBD1. Germline lookup yields CDR1 MDHEN and CDR2 SYDVKM. The CDR3 has 17 residues. The V segment lost 2 bases and the J segment 5 bases; nucleotides outside the gene matches: 10. CDR3: CASSLTPGTGGSETQYF. CDR3 in DNA: TGTGCCAGCAGTTTAACTCCCGGGACAGGGGGGTCTGAGACCCAGTACTTC.

The V call is TRBV30, the J call TRBJ1-5, with a weak D call TRBD1 (6 bases). The V gene's germline CDR1 is GTSNPN and CDR2 SVGIG (reference sequence). Trimming cost V 2 bases and J 7 bases, with 15 bases left between them. The length of the CDR3 is 14 residues. The CDR3 protein is CAWSSGGADQPQHF. The CDR3 bases are TGTGCCTGGAGTTCCGGGGGCGCCGACCAGCCCCAGCATTTT.

CDR3 nucleotides: TGTGCCAGCAGCTTCACTGGACAGGGGGCTTTCACGGGGGCTTTCTTT. Protein: CASSFTGQGAFTGAFF. The chain joins TRBV7-2 to TRBJ1-1; the match to TRBD1 covers 11 bases. The V and J ends lost 3 bases and 11 bases, in that order; junction bases with no gene match: 14. The CDR3 totals 16 residues. Germline V CDR1 and CDR2: SGHTA, FQGNSA.

This clone is a singleton in its sample. The V call is TRBV7-2, the J call TRBJ2-1; D may be TRBD1 or TRBD2 (5 bases each). The CDR3 length is 13 residues. Trimming took off 0 bases at V and 8 bases at J, with 8 bases between the two ends. Germline CDR1 SGHTA, CDR2 FQGNSA. In nucleotides, the CDR3 is TGTGCCAGCAGCTTAGCGAGGGGCTATGAGCAGTTCTTC. It is translated as CASSLARGYEQFF.

Remarks on this clone: Other nucleotide sequences from this sample produce the same CDR3. The rearrangement joins TRBV7-7 to TRBJ2-7; 13 positions match TRBD2. The V gene end was trimmed by 4 bases and the J gene end by 2 bases; junction bases not matched to a gene: 2. CDR3 size: 15 residues. Germline lookup yields CDR1 SSHAT and CDR2 FNYEAQ (reference sequence). In DNA form, the CDR3 reads TGTGCCAGCAGCTCAGGACTAGCGGGAGCCTACGAGCAGTACTTC. Translating gives CASSSGLAGAYEQYF.

This clone was counted once. A far bigger clonotype differs at one base, so this is likely a read error. This same CDR3 is encoded by further DNA sequences in the sample. J is TRBJ2-3 and V is TRBV5-1; D not certain. The CDR3 covers 13 residues. V lost 3 bases and J lost 0, with 5 bases in between. In germline, CDR1 is SGHRS, CDR2 YFSETQ. CDR3 DNA sequence: TGCGCCAGCAGCTCACCTAGCACAGATACGCAGTATTTT. Protein sequence: CASSSPSTDTQYF.

This clone has just a few counts. A much larger clone is a single base away; this may be a read error. The same CDR3 also results from other DNA sequences found in this sample. The chain carries TRBV6-1 and TRBJ2-7; D not certain. The V and J ends lost 3 bases and 1 base respectively, with 1 base between them. Germline V gives CDR1 MNHNS, CDR2 SASEGT. This CDR3 comprises 11 residues. CDR3 sequence reads: CASSDSYEQYF. The CDR3 bases are TGTGCCAGCAGTGATTCCTACGAGCAGTACTTC.

The V and J genes are TRBV4-1 and TRBJ1-2; D is ambiguous. Germline V gene sequence: CDR1 MGHRA, CDR2 YSYEKL. The V end was cut by 4 bases, the J end by 0 bases, with 6 bases between. The CDR3 runs 13 residues. In DNA, the CDR3 is TGCGCCAGCAGCCCGGAAGCTAACTATGGCTACACCTTC. This codes for CASSPEANYGYTF.

The chain joins TRBV7-6 to TRBJ2-1; D is undetermined. The CDR3 has 15 residues. Germline V CDR1 and CDR2: SGHVS, FNYEAQ. V shed 2 bases and J shed 2 bases, with 10 bases lying between them. The CDR3 loop is CASSLMSDAYNEQFF. The DNA of the CDR3 is TGTGCCAGCAGCTTAATGTCAGATGCCTACAATGAGCAGTTCTTC.

The chain uses TRBV5-1 and TRBJ1-1; D not resolved. V lost 1 base to trimming and J lost 1 base, with 8 bases between them. The V gene's germline CDR1 is SGHRS and CDR2 YFSETQ. The CDR3 is made up of 14 amino acids. CDR3 region: CASSLKGWNTEAFF. The CDR3, as DNA: TGCGCCAGCAGCTTGAAAGGGTGGAACACTGAAGCTTTCTTT.

V usage is TRBV18 and J usage is TRBJ1-4; 8 bases map to TRBD1. Losses at the gene ends were 3 bases for V and 3 bases for J; bases not matched to a gene: 6. The CDR3 sequence is 16 residues long. Per the germline V gene, CDR1 is KGHSH and CDR2 is LQKENI. As DNA, the CDR3 is TGTGCCAGCTCACCCCCGACAGGGGCGGCTAATGAAAAACTGTTTTTT. It codes for CASSPPTGAANEKLFF. Full variable domain (missing parts from reference TRBV18 and TRBJ1-4): NAGVMQNPRHLVRRRGQEARLRCSPMKGHSHVYWYRQLPEEGLKFMVYLQKENIIDESGMPKERFSAEFPKEGPSILRIQQVVRGDSAAYFCASSPPTGAANEKLFFGSGTQLSVL.

The rearrangement uses TRBV5-1 and TRBJ2-1; the match to TRBD2 covers 13 bases. Germline V gene lookup returns CDR1 SGHRS and CDR2 YFSETQ. CDR3 size: 15 residues. Trimming at V came to 6 bases and at J to 3 bases, leaving 3 bases not matched to a gene. The CDR3 here is CASTGTSGNYNEQFF. CDR3 sequence (DNA): TGCGCCAGCACCGGGACTAGCGGGAACTACAATGAGCAGTTCTTC.

J is TRBJ1-2 and V is TRBV21-1. TRBV21-1 is a pseudogene segment. This CDR3 spans 16 amino acids. CDR3 sequence: CASSKAGGSLSYGYTF. CDR3 bases: TGTGCCAGCAGCAAAGCAGGGGGGAGTTTATCCTATGGCTACACCTTC.

In this sample, this clone turned up a few times. The V gene is TRBV2, the J gene TRBJ2-1; 7 bases align to TRBD1. The germline CDR1 and CDR2 sequences are SNHLY and FYNNEI. This CDR3 is 14 amino acids long. J gave up 2 bases and V 8 bases, and 6 bases lay outside the gene matches. The CDR3 here is CASARTGPYNEQFF. CDR3 DNA sequence: TGTGCCAGCGCCAGGACAGGACCCTACAATGAGCAGTTCTTC. Combining the CDR3 with reference TRBV2 and TRBJ2-1 gives the whole variable domain EPEVTQTPSHQVTQMGQEVILRCVPISNHLYFYWYRQILGQKVEFLVSFYNNEISEKSEIFDDQFSVERPDGSNFTLKIRSTKLEDSAMYFCASARTGPYNEQFFGPGTRLTVL.

The rearrangement uses TRBV30 and TRBJ1-2, with TRBD1 matching over 7 bases. The CDR3 runs to 14 residues. In germline, CDR1 is GTSNPN, CDR2 SVGIG (reference sequence). Trimming cost V 0 bases and J 4 bases; bases outside gene matches: 5. CDR3 DNA sequence: TGTGCCTGGAGTGTAACAGGGGCACCCTATGGCTACACCTTC. Translating it yields CAWSVTGAPYGYTF.

The chain's CDR3 is CASSLTGVASPLHF. The DNA for the CDR3 is TGTGCCAGCAGCCTGACAGGGGTTGCTTCACCCCTCCACTTT. The J gene is TRBJ1-6, the V gene TRBV7-9; 8 bases line up with TRBD1. This CDR3 region has 14 residues. With 5 bases clipped from V and 9 bases from J, the junction kept 6 bases outside the gene matches. CDR1 and CDR2 (germline): SEHNR, FQNEAQ (reference sequence).

The gene calls are TRBV5-4 and TRBJ1-2; no clear D gene. Per the germline V gene, CDR1 is SGHNT and CDR2 is YYREEE (reference sequence). The CDR3 sequence is 14 residues long. V was cut by 4 bases and J by 6 bases, with 16 bases left in between. In nucleotides, the CDR3 is TGTGCCAGCAGCCTCGGACGGACGGATGATGGCTACACCTTC. This sequence encodes CASSLGRTDDGYTF.

V is TRBV5-1 and J is TRBJ2-5, with a tentative D call TRBD2 (6 bases). CDR3 length: 13 amino acids. Germline V gene data show CDR1 as SGHRS and CDR2 as YFSETQ. V gave up 6 bases and J gave up 4 bases, with 13 bases separating them. Here the CDR3 DNA reads TGCGCCAGCACCAGAGGAGCGGGAGAGACCCAGTACTTC. Its translation: CASTRGAGETQYF.

The chain is built from TRBV27 and TRBJ2-1; 8 bases fit TRBD2. Germline V gene sequence: CDR1 MNHEY, CDR2 SMNVEV (reference sequence). V lost 6 bases to trimming and J lost 4 bases; unmatched junction nucleotides: 8. This CDR3 has 15 amino acids. The CDR3 here is CASRFVSGVYNEQFF. CDR3 bases: TGTGCCAGCAGATTTGTTAGCGGGGTTTACAATGAGCAGTTCTTC.

This clone was found once. CDR3 region: CASSAGADGNTIYF. The CDR3 nucleotides read TGTGCCAGCAGTGCGGGGGCTGATGGAAACACCATATATTTT. This chain uses TRBV6-1 with TRBJ1-3; a possible D gene is TRBD1 (6 bases). Trimming stripped 4 bases from V and 3 bases from J, with 10 bases between. The CDR3 spans 14 residues. Germline-derived CDR1 and CDR2 are MNHNS and SASEGT.

The DNA for the CDR3 is TGTGCCAGCAGCGTTGCGGGCGGGAGGGCGAACACCGGGGAGCTGTTTTTT. It translates to CASSVAGGRANTGELFF. V usage is TRBV9 and J usage is TRBJ2-2, with 9 bases lining up with TRBD2. Germline CDR1 reads SGDLS; CDR2 reads YYNGEE. After removal of 2 bases from V and 0 bases from J, the junction contained 5 bases not matched to a gene. There are 17 residues in the CDR3.

CDR3: CASSYYGPEPQHF. The CDR3 DNA is TGTGCCAGCAGTTACTACGGGCCTGAGCCCCAGCATTTT. V is TRBV6-5 and J is TRBJ1-5; D ambiguous. The CDR3 length is 13 residues. The V end was cut by 1 base, the J end by 8 bases, with 9 bases between. Germline CDR1 and CDR2: MNHEY and SVGAGI.

The gene calls are TRBV27 and TRBJ1-4; TRBD1 is a possible D gene (6 bases). Trimming took off 6 bases at V and 0 bases at J, with 11 bases between the two ends. Germline assignment: CDR1 MNHEY and CDR2 SMNVEV (reference sequence). The CDR3 is 15 amino acids. The CDR3 DNA reads as TGTGCCAGCAGACTTAGGGGGGCAACTAATGAAAAACTGTTTTTT. Its protein is CASRLRGATNEKLFF.

This clone has a handful of counts. The rearrangement joins TRBV4-1 to TRBJ2-3; 9 bases are shared with TRBD1. The CDR3 has 15 amino acids. Trimming cost V 4 bases and J 3 bases; bases outside gene matches: 5. Germline V CDR1 and CDR2: MGHRA, YSYEKL. This CDR3 is CASSPPGTGTDTQYF. The CDR3 region has the DNA TGCGCCAGCAGCCCACCTGGGACAGGGACAGATACGCAGTATTTT.

The rearrangement uses TRBV28 and TRBJ2-7, with TRBD1 matching 8 bases. The V segment lost 3 bases and the J segment 4 bases; nucleotides outside the gene matches: 5. The CDR3 extends over 14 amino acids. Per germline, CDR1 MDHEN and CDR2 SYDVKM. CDR3 coding DNA: TGTGCCAGCAGTTTCAGGGGGCGGGTATACGAGCAGTACTTC. This encodes CASSFRGRVYEQYF.